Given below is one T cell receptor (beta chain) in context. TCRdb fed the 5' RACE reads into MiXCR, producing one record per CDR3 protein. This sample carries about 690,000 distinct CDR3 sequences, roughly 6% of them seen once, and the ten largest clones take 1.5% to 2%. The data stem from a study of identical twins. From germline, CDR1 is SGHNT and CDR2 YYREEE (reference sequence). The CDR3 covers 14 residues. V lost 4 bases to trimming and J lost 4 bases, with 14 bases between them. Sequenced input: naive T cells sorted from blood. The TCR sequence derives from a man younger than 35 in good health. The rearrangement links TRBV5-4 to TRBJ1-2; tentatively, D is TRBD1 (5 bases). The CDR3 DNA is TGTGCCAGCAGCCCGCCGGGACCCGGCTATGGCTACACCTTC. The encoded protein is CASSPPGPGYGYTF.